This TCR beta chain is drawn from a study of patients and donors after allogeneic stem cell transplantation. Each CDR3 protein gets one entry after TCRdb re-called the RT-PCR reads with MiXCR. The table has approximately 170,000 distinct CDR3 sequences, approximately 31% seen once. The germline CDR1 and CDR2 sequences are SGHRS and YFSETQ. V shed 2 bases and J shed 3 bases, with 6 bases lying between them. The CDR3 consists of 13 residues. This clonotype was observed at least ten times. The source material was blood, either unsorted or a sorted T cell fraction (not recorded which). The clonotype originates from a human donor who was either an allogeneic HSCT recipient or a stem cell or donor lymphocyte infusion donor (not recorded which). It is not recorded whose cells these are; they may come from a transplant donor. This sequence joins TRBV5-1 and TRBJ1-5; no firm D call. The CDR3 loop reads CASSLVPNQPQHF. The CDR3 DNA reads TGCGCCAGCAGCTTAGTGCCCAATCAGCCCCAGCATTTT.